The 22 T cell receptor beta chains below were found in one sample sequenced in a study of T cell responses to AZD1222 COVID-19 vaccine. Repertoires were generated with immunoSEQ multiplex PCR, while TCRdb's copy carries only in-frame clones and drops some. The sample has 150,000 to 200,000 clones, roughly 92% seen once. Sequencing was performed on peripheral blood, taken 28 days after the second dose of the MenACWY control vaccine. The receptors shown here come from an adult who received the MenACWY meningococcal vaccine as a control.

The chain couples TRBV19 to TRBJ2-1; TRBD1 agrees at 7 bases. The CDR3 spans 12 residues. Germline V gene sequence: CDR1 LNHDA, CDR2 SQIVND (reference sequence). The V gene end was trimmed by 7 bases and the J gene end by 7 bases; junction bases not matched to a gene: 4. CDR3 sequence: CASTGGRNEQFF. The CDR3 bases are TGTGCCAGTACAGGGGGAAGGAATGAGCAGTTCTTC.

This chain joins TRBV4-2 and TRBJ2-1; 8 bases agree with TRBD2. Germline V gene sequence: CDR1 LGHNA, CDR2 YNFKEQ. This CDR3 region has 17 residues. The ends lost 0 bases at V and 4 bases at J; junction bases unmatched: 8. CDR3 nucleotide sequence: TGTGCCAGCAGCCAAGAGGGCAGCGGGAGTTATTACAATGAGCAGTTCTTC. Translation: CASSQEGSGSYYNEQFF.

This sequence joins TRBV25-1 and TRBJ2-3; 10 bases line up with TRBD2. This CDR3 is 17 amino acids long. Germline V gives CDR1 MGHDK, CDR2 SYGVNS. V trimming: 0 bases; J trimming: 4 bases; junction bases outside the gene matches: 7. The CDR3 nucleotides are TGTGCCAGCAGTGAATATACACTAGCGGGAAGGTCAGATACGCAGTATTTT. Amino acid sequence: CASSEYTLAGRSDTQYF.

The chain employs TRBV6-2 or TRBV6-3 and TRBJ1-5; D might be TRBD1 (5 bases). V was shortened by 4 bases and J by 3 bases, with 10 bases between the two germline ends. This CDR3 is built from 14 residues. Per germline, CDR1 MNHEY and CDR2 SVGEGT. The CDR3 is CASSWDGSNQPQHF. In DNA, the CDR3 is TGTGCCAGCAGTTGGGACGGTTCCAATCAGCCCCAGCATTTT.

The rearrangement links TRBV7-2 to TRBJ2-5; D is perhaps TRBD2 (6 bases). The CDR3 has 14 residues. V lost 5 bases and J lost 2, with 12 bases in between. Per the germline V gene, CDR1 is SGHTA and CDR2 is FQGNSA. The CDR3 DNA sequence: TGTGCCAGCAGCCTTAGCGGAGCACAAGAGACCCAGTACTTC. It translates to CASSLSGAQETQYF. The whole variable domain, filled in from reference TRBV7-2 and TRBJ2-5, reads GAGVSQSPSNKVTEKGKDVELRCDPISGHTALYWYRQSLGQGLEFLIYFQGNSAPDKSGLPSDRFSAERTGGSVSTLTIQRTQQEDSAVYLCASSLSGAQETQYFGPGTRLLVL.

The J gene is TRBJ2-4, the V gene TRBV9; 16 nucleotides line up with TRBD2. V shed 3 bases and J 7 bases; nucleotides not matched to a gene: 7. Germline V lookup: CDR1 SGDLS, CDR2 YYNGEE. This CDR3 comprises 17 residues. In DNA, the CDR3 is TGTGCCAGCAGCGGGGGACTAGCGGGAGGGCCTGGGAACATTCAGTACTTC. Protein sequence: CASSGGLAGGPGNIQYF.

This chain connects TRBV5-8 to TRBJ1-2; the D gene is possibly TRBD1 (6 bases). The V and J ends lost 0 bases and 4 bases respectively, with 13 bases between them. Looked up from germline, CDR1 is SGHTS and CDR2 is YDEGEE. The CDR3 has 15 residues. CDR3 DNA: TGTGCCAGCAGCTTGGAACAGGGAAGACGCTATGGCTACACCTTC. This gives the protein CASSLEQGRRYGYTF. The full variable domain, rest sourced from reference TRBV5-8 and TRBJ1-2, is EAGVTQSPTHLIKTRGQQATLRCSPISGHTSVYWYQQALGLGLQFLLWYDEGEERNRGNFPPRFSGRQFPNYSSELNVNALELEDSALYLCASSLEQGRRYGYTFGSGTRLTVV.

In its sample, this clone was seen once. V is TRBV5-1 and J is TRBJ2-5; D possibly uses TRBD1 or TRBD2 (5 bases each). The germline gives CDR1 SGHRS, CDR2 YFSETQ. CDR3 size: 14 residues. The germline V and J ends were trimmed by 4 bases and 5 bases, with 15 bases remaining between them. The CDR3 loop is CASSASTGTETQYF. For the CDR3, the DNA is TGCGCCAGCAGCGCCTCCACCGGGACCGAGACCCAGTACTTC.

CDR3 protein: CASRAGSNPYNEQFF. In DNA, the CDR3 is TGTGCCAGTCGGGCCGGGAGTAACCCCTACAATGAGCAGTTCTTC. The V call is TRBV28, the J call TRBJ2-1, with D perhaps matching TRBD2 (6 bases). CDR3 length equals 15 residues. The germline V and J ends were trimmed by 9 bases and 2 bases, with 17 bases remaining between them. Germline values: CDR1 MDHEN, CDR2 SYDVKM.

The rearrangement uses TRBV19 and TRBJ1-2; 7 bases align to TRBD1. This CDR3 comprises 15 residues. The ends lost 9 bases at V and 5 bases at J; junction bases unmatched: 15. Germline CDR1 LNHDA, CDR2 SQIVND (reference sequence). The CDR3 protein is CARPNKQGRWYGYTF. The DNA for the CDR3 is TGTGCCAGACCAAACAAACAGGGGAGGTGGTATGGCTACACCTTC.

V gene TRBV7-8 combines with J gene TRBJ2-3, with TRBD2 matching 7 bases. After removal of 5 bases from V and 5 bases from J, the junction contained 22 bases not matched to a gene. From germline, CDR1 is SGHVS and CDR2 FQNEAQ. There are 19 residues in the CDR3. The CDR3 region has the DNA TGTGCCAGCAGCCTCTACCGACGCCAGGGACTATTAAGGGGAGATACGCAGTATTTT. It specifies CASSLYRRQGLLRGDTQYF. Supplemented by reference TRBV7-8 and TRBJ2-3, the full variable domain reads GAGVSQSPRYKVAKRGQDVALRCDPISGHVSLFWYQQALGQGPEFLTYFQNEAQLDKSGLPSDRFFAERPEGSVSTLKIQRTQQEDSAVYLCASSLYRRQGLLRGDTQYFGPGTRLTVL.

V is TRBV2 and J is TRBJ2-5, with 8 nucleotides matching TRBD2. CDR1 and CDR2 from the germline V gene are SNHLY and FYNNEI. There are 16 residues in the CDR3. After removal of 9 bases from V and 5 bases from J, the junction contained 17 bases not matched to a gene. The CDR3 region is CASPGRQAGVGETQYF. CDR3 bases: TGTGCCAGTCCTGGCCGTCAAGCGGGAGTCGGGGAGACCCAGTACTTC.

The V and J genes are TRBV4-3 and TRBJ1-1; a weak D match, TRBD1 (6 bases). CDR3 length: 18 amino acids. CDR1 and CDR2 (germline): LGHNA, YSLEER. V gave up 0 bases and J gave up 5 bases, with 22 bases separating them. The CDR3 sequence is CASSQDIRARGAGTEAFF. In DNA form, the CDR3 reads TGCGCCAGCAGCCAAGATATCCGAGCCCGGGGGGCTGGGACTGAAGCTTTCTTT.

This chain joins TRBV9 and TRBJ1-2, with 9 bases identical to TRBD1. With V trimmed by 0 bases and J by 0 bases, 0 bases remained unmatched. Germline V gene data show CDR1 as SGDLS and CDR2 as YYNGEE. The CDR3 is 15 amino acids. CDR3 coding DNA: TGTGCCAGCAGCGTAGGGGACAGGGCTAACTATGGCTACACCTTC. As protein: CASSVGDRANYGYTF. Drawing the rest from reference TRBV9 and TRBJ1-2, the complete variable domain is DSGVTQTPKHLITATGQRVTLRCSPRSGDLSVYWYQQSLDQGLQFLIQYYNGEERAKGNILERFSAQQFPDLHSELNLSSLELGDSALYFCASSVGDRANYGYTFGSGTRLTVV.

CDR3 sequence (DNA): TGTGCCAGCTCACCGAGGGACTTCGGCTATGGCTACACCTTC. Residues: CASSPRDFGYGYTF. This rearrangement joins TRBV18 to TRBJ1-2; perhaps TRBD1 as D (5 bases). Deletions cut 3 bases from V and 4 bases from J, with 12 bases between. The germline CDR1 and CDR2 sequences are KGHSH and LQKENI. This CDR3 has 14 residues.

V and J are TRBV7-2 and TRBJ1-2; 7 nucleotides match TRBD1. There are 14 residues in the CDR3. Germline V lookup: CDR1 SGHTA, CDR2 FQGNSA. With V trimmed by 2 bases and J by 3 bases, 3 bases remained unmatched. This CDR3 reads CASSLSGTDYGYTF. The DNA for the CDR3 is TGTGCCAGCAGCTTATCCGGGACAGACTATGGCTACACCTTC. Together with reference TRBV7-2 and TRBJ1-2, the CDR3 gives the full variable domain: GAGVSQSPSNKVTEKGKDVELRCDPISGHTALYWYRQSLGQGLEFLIYFQGNSAPDKSGLPSDRFSAERTGGSVSTLTIQRTQQEDSAVYLCASSLSGTDYGYTFGSGTRLTVV.

This sequence joins TRBV5-1 and TRBJ1-1; 7 bases are shared with TRBD1. The V and J ends lost 2 bases and 4 bases, in that order; junction bases with no gene match: 8. This CDR3 region has 15 residues. In germline, CDR1 is SGHRS, CDR2 YFSETQ. CDR3 region: CASSFVQGRGTEAFF. The CDR3, as DNA: TGCGCCAGCAGCTTCGTACAGGGGAGAGGCACTGAAGCTTTCTTT. Using reference TRBV5-1 and TRBJ1-1 for the parts outside the CDR3, the full variable domain is KAGVTQTPRYLIKTRGQQVTLSCSPISGHRSVSWYQQTPGQGLQFLFEYFSETQRNKGNFPGRFSGRQFSNSRSEMNVSTLELGDSALYLCASSFVQGRGTEAFFGQGTRLTVV.

The V and J genes are TRBV6-2 or TRBV6-3 and TRBJ1-1; D may be TRBD1 (6 bases). The CDR3 loop spans 15 amino acids. Trimming removed 6 bases at V and 5 bases at J, with 19 bases between. Germline V gene data show CDR1 as MNHEY and CDR2 as SVGEGT. The CDR3: CASSSLGAGSTEAFF. CDR3 in DNA: TGTGCCAGCAGCTCTCTGGGGGCGGGGAGTACTGAAGCTTTCTTT.

J is TRBJ2-4 and V is TRBV5-1; tentative D call: TRBD2 (5 bases). CDR1 is SGHRS and CDR2 is YFSETQ in the germline V gene. The V end was cut by 5 bases, the J end by 0 bases, with 15 bases between. The CDR3 spans 16 residues. The CDR3 sequence is CASSPYREIAKNIQYF. CDR3 nucleotides: TGCGCCAGCAGTCCTTATAGGGAGATAGCCAAAAACATTCAGTACTTC.

This clone was seen once. The chain employs TRBV28 and TRBJ2-7; 7 nucleotides agree with TRBD2. This CDR3 has 16 amino acids. Germline loops: CDR1 MDHEN, CDR2 SYDVKM. The V and J ends lost 5 bases and 5 bases, in that order; junction bases with no gene match: 15. CDR3 sequence (DNA): TGTGCCAGCAGTCCCCCTCGCCGGGACTACGCACACGAGCAGTACTTC. The encoded protein is CASSPPRRDYAHEQYF. Drawing the rest from reference TRBV28 and TRBJ2-7, the complete variable domain is DVKVTQSSRYLVKRTGEKVFLECVQDMDHENMFWYRQDPGLGLRLIYFSYDVKMKEKGDIPEGYSVSREKKERFSLILESASTNQTSMYLCASSPPRRDYAHEQYFGPGTRLTVT.

The genes are TRBV15 and TRBJ1-2; weak D call: TRBD1 (6 bases). CDR3 length: 15 residues. V lost 1 base to trimming and J lost 6 bases, with 15 bases between them. Germline V gives CDR1 LNHNV, CDR2 YYDKDF (reference sequence). CDR3 sequence: CATSRGGDTINGYTF. CDR3 DNA sequence: TGTGCCACCAGCAGAGGAGGGGACACCATAAATGGCTACACCTTC.

This chain uses TRBV2 with TRBJ2-7; 9 nucleotides line up with TRBD2. CDR1 and CDR2 from the germline V gene are SNHLY and FYNNEI. The V and J ends lost 6 bases and 1 base, in that order; junction bases with no gene match: 13. The CDR3 runs to 17 residues. The CDR3 reads CASSPRPLSGSSYEQYF. Written as DNA, the CDR3 is TGTGCCAGCAGCCCCCGCCCCCTTAGCGGGAGTTCCTACGAGCAGTACTTC.